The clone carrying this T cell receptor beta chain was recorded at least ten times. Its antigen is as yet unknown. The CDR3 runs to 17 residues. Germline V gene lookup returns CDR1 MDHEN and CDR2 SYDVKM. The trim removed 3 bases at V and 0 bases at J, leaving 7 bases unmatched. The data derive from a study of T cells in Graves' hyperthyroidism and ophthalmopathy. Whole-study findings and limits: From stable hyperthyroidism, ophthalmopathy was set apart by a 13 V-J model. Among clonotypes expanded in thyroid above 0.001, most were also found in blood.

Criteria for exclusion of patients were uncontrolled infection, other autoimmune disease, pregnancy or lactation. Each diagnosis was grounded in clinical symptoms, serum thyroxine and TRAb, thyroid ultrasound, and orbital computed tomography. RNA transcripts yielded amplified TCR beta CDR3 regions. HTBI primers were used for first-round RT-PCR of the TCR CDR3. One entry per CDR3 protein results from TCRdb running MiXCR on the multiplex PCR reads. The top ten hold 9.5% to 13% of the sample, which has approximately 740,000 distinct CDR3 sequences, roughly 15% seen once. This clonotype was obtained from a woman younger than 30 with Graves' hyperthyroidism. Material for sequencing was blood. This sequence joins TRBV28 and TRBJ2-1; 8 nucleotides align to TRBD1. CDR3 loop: CASSLQGAWGSYNEQFF. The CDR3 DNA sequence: TGTGCCAGCAGTTTGCAGGGGGCGTGGGGCTCCTACAATGAGCAGTTCTTC. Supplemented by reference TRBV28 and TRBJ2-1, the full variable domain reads DVKVTQSSRYLVKRTGEKVFLECVQDMDHENMFWYRQDPGLGLRLIYFSYDVKMKEKGDIPEGYSVSREKKERFSLILESASTNQTSMYLCASSLQGAWGSYNEQFFGPGTRLTVL.